This section outlines one T cell receptor (beta chain) sequence together with its context. Its antigen is as yet unknown. The data were obtained in a study of T cell repertoires in cytomegalovirus infection. MiXCR, applied by TCRdb to the reads, yields one record per CDR3 protein. The table records about 110,000 distinct CDR3 sequences, under 50% of them present only once. The sample consisted of CD8+ T cells from cultured PBMCs, taken from culture after CMV antigen stimulation. This clonotype originated in a human donor in good health (CMV status not recorded). Some clones in this sample may be carry-over from other donors' samples.

The CDR3 DNA reads as TGCAGTGCTAGAGATCTGTGGGAGAGCTCCTACGAGCAGTACTTC. It specifies CSARDLWESSYEQYF. This chain joins TRBV20-1 and TRBJ2-7, with a possible D match to TRBD2 (5 bases). Trimming removed 0 bases at V and 0 bases at J, with 12 bases between. The length of the CDR3 is 15 residues. CDR1 DFQATT and CDR2 SNEGSKA come from the germline V gene (reference sequence).